The 24 T cell receptor beta chains listed next were all sequenced from one sample in a study of T cell repertoires in cytomegalovirus infection. Antigen specificity for these receptors is unknown. TCRdb redid the calling of the reads with MiXCR, one entry per CDR3 protein. The table has about 500,000 distinct CDR3 sequences, about 33% seen once. The specimen was cultured PBMCs, collected from culture after CMV antigen stimulation. These receptors were taken from a human donor in good health (CMV status not recorded). Some clones in this sample may be carry-over from other donors' samples.

This clonotype turned up a few times. The rearrangement joins TRBV7-2 to TRBJ2-5; 12 nucleotides align to TRBD2. CDR3 size: 17 residues. V shed 3 bases, J shed 2 bases, and the junction held 7 bases outside the gene matches. Germline CDR1 is SGHTA and CDR2 is FQGNSA. CDR3 protein: CASSFLDGLAGQETQYF. DNA for the CDR3: TGTGCCAGCAGCTTCCTCGACGGACTAGCGGGGCAAGAGACCCAGTACTTC. The complete variable domain, with remaining parts taken from reference TRBV7-2 and TRBJ2-5, reads GAGVSQSPSNKVTEKGKDVELRCDPISGHTALYWYRQSLGQGLEFLIYFQGNSAPDKSGLPSDRFSAERTGGSVSTLTIQRTQQEDSAVYLCASSFLDGLAGQETQYFGPGTRLLVL.

J is TRBJ1-4 and V is TRBV18; weak D call: TRBD1 (5 bases). This CDR3 comprises 15 residues. Germline CDR1 is KGHSH and CDR2 is LQKENI. V lost 2 bases to trimming and J lost 5 bases, with 12 bases between them. Written as DNA, the CDR3 is TGTGCCAGCTCACCAATGGGGGACCCCAATGAAAAACTGTTTTTT. This gives the protein CASSPMGDPNEKLFF.

The V and J genes are TRBV19 and TRBJ2-1; 9 bases align to TRBD1. The trim removed 10 bases at V and 9 bases at J, leaving 10 bases unmatched. This CDR3 has 13 amino acids. Per the germline V gene, CDR1 is LNHDA and CDR2 is SQIVND (reference sequence). The CDR3: CATAGQGDGEQFF. The CDR3 DNA reads TGTGCCACCGCGGGACAGGGAGATGGTGAGCAGTTCTTC.

This clonotype was seen many times. V and J are TRBV7-2 and TRBJ2-3; D gene ambiguous. The CDR3 spans 17 residues. V lost 3 bases and J lost 1, with 17 bases in between. The germline CDR1 and CDR2 sequences are SGHTA and FQGNSA. The CDR3 region is CASSFPLMRLGTDTQYF. CDR3 nucleotide sequence: TGTGCCAGCAGCTTCCCACTGATGCGGCTAGGCACAGATACGCAGTATTTT. Complete variable domain (other parts from reference TRBV7-2 and TRBJ2-3): GAGVSQSPSNKVTEKGKDVELRCDPISGHTALYWYRQSLGQGLEFLIYFQGNSAPDKSGLPSDRFSAERTGGSVSTLTIQRTQQEDSAVYLCASSFPLMRLGTDTQYFGPGTRLTVL.

The V gene is TRBV7-9, the J gene TRBJ1-5; weak D call: TRBD1 (6 bases). This CDR3 is 14 amino acids long. Germline CDR1 reads SEHNR; CDR2 reads FQNEAQ (reference sequence). V was trimmed by 4 bases and J by 6 bases, leaving 13 bases between them. CDR3 nucleotide sequence: TGTGCCAGCAGCTCCTCCAGGGGCCCTCAGCCCCAGCATTTT. It is translated as CASSSSRGPQPQHF.

The V and J genes are TRBV7-4 and TRBJ2-7, with a tentative D call TRBD2 (6 bases). The V and J ends lost 5 bases and 2 bases respectively, with 16 bases between them. The CDR3 sequence is 15 residues long. The germline CDR1 and CDR2 sequences are SGHVT and SQSDAQ. The CDR3 DNA is TGTGCCAGCAGCCCTAGGGACTCGAATCCCTACGAGCAGTACTTC. Its translation is CASSPRDSNPYEQYF. Full variable domain (outside the CDR3, taken from reference TRBV7-4 and TRBJ2-7): GAGVSQSPRYKVAKRGRDVALRCDSISGHVTLYWYRQTLGQGSEVLTYSQSDAQRDKSGRPSGRFSAERPERSVSTLKIQRTEQGDSAVYLCASSPRDSNPYEQYFGPGTRLTVT.

The chain joins TRBV28 to TRBJ2-1; a weak D match, TRBD1 (6 bases). V lost 1 base and J lost 13, with 11 bases in between. Looked up from germline, CDR1 is MDHEN and CDR2 is SYDVKM. There are 12 residues in the CDR3. DNA for the CDR3: TGTGCCAGCAGTTTATCAGGACAGAGACAGTTCTTC. Translated, it gives CASSLSGQRQFF.

This sequence joins TRBV19 and TRBJ1-5; D is unresolved. The germline V and J ends were trimmed by 5 bases and 1 base, with 12 bases remaining between them. This CDR3 is built from 15 residues. Germline lookup yields CDR1 LNHDA and CDR2 SQIVND (reference sequence). The CDR3 reads CASSAGAWSNQPQHF. CDR3 DNA: TGTGCCAGTAGTGCGGGAGCATGGAGCAATCAGCCCCAGCATTTT.

The chain carries TRBV19 and TRBJ2-1; no firm D call. This CDR3 has 11 residues. V lost 4 bases to trimming and J lost 13 bases, with 11 bases between them. Germline CDR1 LNHDA, CDR2 SQIVND (reference sequence). CDR3 protein: CASSNGPRQFF. The CDR3 DNA follows: TGTGCCAGTAGTAACGGGCCGAGACAGTTCTTC.

CDR3 protein: CASSKPTSGGTGFF. The DNA of the CDR3 is TGTGCCAGCAGTAAACCCACTAGCGGGGGGACCGGGTTCTTC. This rearrangement joins TRBV6-2 or TRBV6-3 to TRBJ2-1; 12 nucleotides agree with TRBD2. Unmatched junction bases numbered 11, after V lost 5 bases and J lost 15 bases. There are 14 residues in the CDR3. From germline, CDR1 is MNHEY and CDR2 SVGEGT.

This clonotype was detected many times. The chain carries TRBV7-2 and TRBJ1-1; D is undetermined. This CDR3 region has 15 residues. Germline lookup yields CDR1 SGHTA and CDR2 FQGNSA. The germline V and J ends were trimmed by 1 base and 0 bases, with 9 bases remaining between them. In DNA form, the CDR3 reads TGTGCCAGCAGCTTAGGCAGTGTCATGAACACTGAAGCTTTCTTT. Translated, it gives CASSLGSVMNTEAFF. The variable domain in full, with the rest retrieved from reference TRBV7-2 and TRBJ1-1, is GAGVSQSPSNKVTEKGKDVELRCDPISGHTALYWYRQSLGQGLEFLIYFQGNSAPDKSGLPSDRFSAERTGGSVSTLTIQRTQQEDSAVYLCASSLGSVMNTEAFFGQGTRLTVV.

This chain links TRBV4-1 with TRBJ2-7, with D maybe TRBD1 (5 bases). V lost 0 bases, J lost 4 bases, and 10 bases lay in between. The CDR3 length is 14 residues. Germline CDR1 reads MGHRA; CDR2 reads YSYEKL. CDR3 in amino acids: CASSQDIQGYEQYV. The CDR3 coding sequence is TGCGCCAGCAGCCAAGACATCCAGGGTTACGAGCAGTACGTC.

This clonotype appeared a few times. The chain employs TRBV7-2 and TRBJ2-1; possible D gene TRBD2, 6 bases. Per germline, CDR1 SGHTA and CDR2 FQGNSA. This CDR3 spans 15 amino acids. The ends were cut back, 3 bases at V and 3 bases at J, with 12 bases in the middle. The CDR3 bases are TGTGCCAGCAGCTTTACGGGAGACCTCTACAATGAGCAGTTCTTC. This sequence encodes CASSFTGDLYNEQFF.

This chain links TRBV27 with TRBJ1-6, with D possibly TRBD1 on 5 matching bases. This CDR3 is 14 amino acids long. The germline gives CDR1 MNHEY, CDR2 SMNVEV (reference sequence). The V and J ends lost 2 bases and 7 bases respectively, with 9 bases between them. This CDR3 is CASSLGGQNSPLHF. The CDR3 bases are TGTGCCAGCAGTTTAGGGGGTCAGAATTCACCCCTCCACTTT.

This clonotype showed up many times. The DNA for the CDR3 is TGTGCCAGCAGCTTAGCCGGGGGAGTCGCCTACAATGAGCAGTTCTTC. Amino acids: CASSLAGGVAYNEQFF. V and J are TRBV7-8 and TRBJ2-1; a possible D gene is TRBD2 (6 bases). V dropped 0 bases and J dropped 2 bases, with 11 bases sitting between them. CDR3 length equals 16 residues. The V gene's germline CDR1 is SGHVS and CDR2 FQNEAQ.

CDR3 sequence: CASSIALNNEQFF. Here the CDR3 DNA reads TGTGCCAGTAGTATAGCTCTAAACAATGAGCAGTTCTTC. The rearrangement links TRBV19 to TRBJ2-1, with D hard to call. The CDR3 is 13 residues long. Germline-derived CDR1 and CDR2 are LNHDA and SQIVND (reference sequence). V was trimmed by 1 base and J by 5 bases, leaving 6 bases between them.

The chain is built from TRBV12-3 or TRBV12-4 and TRBJ1-1; D is undetermined. V lost 5 bases, J lost 8 bases, and 18 bases lay in between. The CDR3 loop spans 14 amino acids. CDR3 bases: TGTGCCAGCAGTCCCATTTCACGACAAACCGAAGCTTTCTTT. This sequence encodes CASSPISRQTEAFF.

This clonotype was counted a few times. CDR3 region: CASSAGTPRRETQYF. CDR3 in DNA: TGTGCCAGCAGTGCCGGGACTCCCAGGAGAGAGACCCAGTACTTC. The chain employs TRBV2 and TRBJ2-5; a weak D match, TRBD2 (6 bases). The CDR3 contains 15 residues. The V end lost 4 bases, the J end lost 4 bases, and 16 bases lay between the germline ends. Per germline, CDR1 SNHLY and CDR2 FYNNEI.

This clonotype was counted a single time. The rearrangement joins TRBV7-4 to TRBJ2-4; D is ambiguous. Germline V lookup: CDR1 SGHVT, CDR2 SQSDAQ. The ends were cut back, 4 bases at V and 11 bases at J, with 9 bases in the middle. The CDR3 sequence is 11 residues long. The chain's CDR3 is CASSSRALQYF. As DNA, the CDR3 is TGTGCCAGCAGCTCTAGGGCTCTTCAGTACTTC.

V and J are TRBV7-9 and TRBJ1-2; perhaps TRBD1 as D (5 bases). Germline V gene sequence: CDR1 SEHNR, CDR2 FQNEAQ (reference sequence). This CDR3 contains 14 residues. Trimming stripped 4 bases from V and 8 bases from J, with 17 bases between. The CDR3 sequence: CASSSSPGEGGYTF. In DNA, the CDR3 is TGTGCCAGCAGCTCGAGCCCGGGGGAGGGCGGCTACACCTTC. Drawing the rest from reference TRBV7-9 and TRBJ1-2, the complete variable domain is DTGVSQNPRHKITKRGQNVTFRCDPISEHNRLYWYRQTLGQGPEFLTYFQNEAQLEKSRLLSDRFSAERPKGSFSTLEIQRTEQGDSAMYLCASSSSPGEGGYTFGSGTRLTVV.

The V and J genes are TRBV29-1 and TRBJ2-2; 9 bases map to TRBD1. This CDR3 is 14 amino acids long. In germline, CDR1 is SQVTM, CDR2 ANQGSEA. The V segment lost 6 bases and the J segment 6 bases; nucleotides outside the gene matches: 8. The CDR3 DNA reads TGCAGCGTCCCGGGACAGGGTGAATCCGGGGAGCTGTTTTTT. This sequence encodes CSVPGQGESGELFF.

V usage is TRBV12-3 or TRBV12-4 and J usage is TRBJ1-1, with D unresolved. The CDR3 extends over 14 amino acids. V lost 5 bases, J lost 1 base, and 11 bases lay in between. CDR3 loop: CASSPTGQNTEAFF. The CDR3 DNA sequence: TGTGCCAGCAGTCCCACGGGTCAGAACACTGAAGCTTTCTTT.

This chain uses TRBV4-2 with TRBJ2-7; 10 nucleotides agree with TRBD1. Germline loops: CDR1 LGHNA, CDR2 YNFKEQ. This CDR3 is 15 amino acids long. Trimming at V came to 4 bases and at J to 2 bases, leaving 5 bases not matched to a gene. CDR3 protein: CASSPGQGKTYEQYF. CDR3 nucleotide sequence: TGTGCCAGCAGCCCGGGACAGGGGAAAACCTACGAGCAGTACTTC.

This clonotype was detected a few times. The chain employs TRBV19 and TRBJ2-5; 9 nucleotides line up with TRBD2. The CDR3 is made up of 19 amino acids. CDR1 and CDR2 from the germline V gene are LNHDA and SQIVND (reference sequence). The V and J ends lost 5 bases and 1 base, in that order; junction bases with no gene match: 17. In DNA form, the CDR3 reads TGTGCCAGTAGTGCCGACTACGGCGGGAGGGCCTCTGTCCAAGAGACCCAGTACTTC. This codes for CASSADYGGRASVQETQYF.